Detailed here is one T cell receptor beta chain. TCRdb keeps only in-frame clones here, not all; method: immunoSEQ multiplex PCR. The sample yields 170,000 or so clones, 80% to 85% seen once. The CDR3 runs 16 residues. From germline, CDR1 is SGHDT and CDR2 YYEEEE. Germline trimming cut 3 bases from V and 2 bases from J; bases unmatched to any gene: 7. The data belong to a study of cytomegalovirus exposure and HLA in healthy donors. This clonotype originated in a woman under 30 in good health and CMV-seropositive. The V call is TRBV5-6, the J call TRBJ2-5; 10 bases are a match to TRBD1. Material: PBMCs. CDR3 coding DNA: TGTGCCAGCAGCTGGGCGACAGGGGGCAAGCAAGAGACCCAGTACTTC. Translating it yields CASSWATGGKQETQYF. Supplemented by reference TRBV5-6 and TRBJ2-5, the full variable domain reads DAGVTQSPTHLIKTRGQQVTLRCSPKSGHDTVSWYQQALGQGPQFIFQYYEEEERQRGNFPDRFSGHQFPNYSSELNVNALLLGDSALYLCASSWATGGKQETQYFGPGTRLLVL.